The clone carrying this T cell receptor beta chain showed up just a few times. The antigen is undetermined. The record originates from a study of T-cell reconstitution after alpha-beta-depleted transplantation in children. General study results and limits: Expanded graft clones numbering several hundred reportedly gave rise to alpha-beta T cells about two months after transplant. The study traced high day-60 TCRbeta diversity in some patients to surviving recipient T cells and thymic progenitors.

The CDR3 has 14 residues. CDR1 is SGHTA, CDR2 FQGTGA, per germline. Trimming shortened V by 5 bases and J by 4 bases, and 11 bases separated the two germline ends. It was with unique molecular identifiers that the TCRbeta library was prepared. TCRdb re-analysed the PCR reads in MiXCR, keeping a single row per CDR3 protein. The profile shows around 580,000 distinct CDR3 sequences, more than 20% of them singletons. The input for sequencing was PBMCs, mostly from graft donor cells, taken 360 days after TCRalphabeta/CD19-depleted stem cell transplant. This receptor was identified in a boy younger than two who had a stem cell transplant for acute myeloid leukemia, so the T cells may come from the graft donor. The V call is TRBV7-3, the J call TRBJ2-2; D possibly corresponds to TRBD1 (6 bases). CDR3 sequence: CASSPQGPTGELFF. The CDR3 DNA sequence: TGTGCCAGCAGCCCACAGGGCCCCACCGGGGAGCTGTTTTTT.